These T cell receptor beta chains were read from a single sample in a study of memory CD4+ T cells and cytomegalovirus serostatus. The repertoire was sequenced with immunoSEQ multiplex PCR; TCRdb's copy has only in-frame clones and lacks some. This table holds about 75,000 clones, 78% found once. The sequencing input was memory CD4+ T cells from blood. These receptor sequences come from an adult in good health and CMV-seropositive. Each CDR3 is given without its conserved first and last residue. D genes are given only for firm matches. Where a row states a size, it is once, few, many or the class of an expanded clone; other rows omit it.

>TRBV27|.|TRBJ1-6|.
ASSHPERNSPLH
>TRBV4-3|.|TRBJ2-3|.
ASSHSWGPNGDTQY
>TRBV30|.|TRBJ1-1|.
ACGLEIGITEAF
>TRBV10-3|.|TRBJ2-5|.
AIAGEETQY
>TRBV11-2|TRBD2|TRBJ2-3|.
ASSWTSGTVDTQY
>TRBV10-3|.|TRBJ1-6|.
AISVETRGSPLH
>TRBV27|.|TRBJ1-5|once
ASSLIAGVDQPQH
>TRBV7-2|.|TRBJ1-2|.
ASSLDVGQGRNGYT
>TRBV9|TRBD2|TRBJ2-3|.
ASKKGLAGGDTQY
>TRBV27|TRBD1|TRBJ2-3|.
ASSLDPRTGRY
>TRBV11-3|.|TRBJ2-1|.
ASSRSNNEQF
>TRBV7-9|TRBD2|TRBJ2-3|.
ASTEAGGSTDTQY
>TRBV5-1|TRBD2|TRBJ2-1|once
ASSPAPAGGPNEQF
>TRBV7-9|.|TRBJ1-5|few
ASSLKGQPQH
>TRBV28|TRBD2|TRBJ2-2|.
ASSSGTRRTGELF
>TRBV29-1|.|TRBJ2-3|.
SVRGLGDTQY
>TRBV10-2|.|TRBJ2-5|.
ASSDASAQETQY
>TRBV7-6|TRBD2|TRBJ2-5|few
ASSPRTSGNQETQY
>TRBV11-3|.|TRBJ2-1|.
ASSFTGSSYNEQF
>TRBV5-1|TRBD1|TRBJ1-4|.
ASSVGDRVNEKLF
>TRBV5-1|TRBD1|TRBJ1-2|.
ASGGTDRGYGYT
>TRBV5-4|.|TRBJ2-1|.
ASSSANEQF
>TRBV19|.|TRBJ1-2|.
ASKGSWDYGYT
>TRBV27|TRBD2|TRBJ2-1|.
ASSFLAGGEQF
>TRBV30|.|TRBJ1-3|.
AWRDGLGGNTIY
>TRBV14|.|TRBJ1-6|.
ASSQDSALVSPLH
>TRBV9|.|TRBJ2-2|.
ASSVGGFGTGELF
>TRBV20-1|.|TRBJ2-1|.
SAHRDSLQF
>TRBV30|.|TRBJ1-4|few
AWSVQPGLREKLF
>TRBV18|.|TRBJ1-1|few
ASSPPLGVNSEAF
>TRBV2|.|TRBJ1-2|.
ASGTSNYGYT
>TRBV9|.|TRBJ1-1|.
ASSGITVNTEAF
>TRBV6-6|TRBD2|TRBJ2-1|.
ASSYKRGLTYNEQF
>TRBV19|.|TRBJ2-7|.
ATASAEPYEQY
>TRBV30|.|TRBJ1-4|.
AWSVDRRDEKLF
>TRBV27|.|TRBJ2-1|.
ASSRRRAYNEQF
>TRBV12-5|.|TRBJ1-2|many
ASGFDRLYT
>TRBV5-6|.|TRBJ1-6|.
ASRRGGNSPLH
>TRBV2|.|TRBJ2-7|.
ASSALLSGEQY
>TRBV14|TRBD2|TRBJ2-5|.
ASSQGLAGGSETQY
>TRBV27|.|TRBJ2-4|.
ASRTPLGGGKNIQY
>TRBV10-3|TRBD1|TRBJ1-2|few
AISESRDRVFYT
>TRBV9|.|TRBJ2-3|.
ASSVVGTDTQY
>TRBV5-4|.|TRBJ1-1|.
ASSPGGETTEAF
>TRBV14|.|TRBJ2-5|.
ASSQGLKETQY
>TRBV7-2|.|TRBJ2-3|.
ASSRRISTDTQY
>TRBV11-2|.|TRBJ1-1|.
ASSLGGRQEAF
>TRBV2|TRBD1|TRBJ2-5|.
ASSQGALETQY
>TRBV19|.|TRBJ2-2|.
ASSPLGAGELF
>TRBV18|.|TRBJ2-7|.
ASSPRVERLGEQY
>TRBV30|.|TRBJ2-1|.
ALTAYNEQF
>TRBV19|.|TRBJ1-1|.
ASTRSYSGTEAF
>TRBV4-1|TRBD1|TRBJ1-2|.
ASSPGQNYGYT
>TRBV10-3|.|TRBJ1-2|.
AISESKGVGYT
>TRBV7-2|.|TRBJ1-2|few
ASRLGTPGGYT
>TRBV5-4|.|TRBJ1-2|.
ASSLAWDRTTYGYT
>TRBV14|.|TRBJ2-7|few
ASSRRQVGDEQY
>TRBV6-1|.|TRBJ2-7|.
ASARVRSYEQY
>TRBV13|TRBD1|TRBJ1-3|.
ASSRTTIIDRVRNGGNTIY
>TRBV5-4|.|TRBJ2-2|once
ASSSPPGGKAGFDTGELF